This TCR beta chain was retrieved from a study of blood T cells in healthy people across ages. Study conclusions and caveats: Considered underestimates were the diversity estimates obtained from one million T cells.

Turning to this clonotype: Its cognate antigen is unknown.

The CDR3 totals 13 residues. CDR1 DFQATT and CDR2 SNEGSKA come from the germline V gene (reference sequence). A second PCR of roughly 7 to 11 cycles used a sample-barcoded 5' primer and a J-beta primer mix. Every cDNA was tagged by a template-switch adaptor with 12 random nucleotides. TCRdb reanalysed the 5' RACE reads using MiXCR and keeps one entry per CDR3 protein. The sample lists about 1 million distinct CDR3 sequences, about 23% occurring once. These same records also appear under a second study, on T cells of mothers and their children. Turning to that study: An overlap that was slightly higher, though non-significant, was seen in related mother-child pairs versus unrelated pairs.

J is TRBJ2-5 and V is TRBV20-1, with D possibly matching TRBD2 (5 bases). The sequencing sample was made of blood. The TCR was taken from a girl between 2 and 10 years old in good health. CDR3: CSGVWAARETQYF. CDR3 DNA: TGCAGCGGGGTTTGGGCGGCCCGGGAGACCCAGTACTTC.